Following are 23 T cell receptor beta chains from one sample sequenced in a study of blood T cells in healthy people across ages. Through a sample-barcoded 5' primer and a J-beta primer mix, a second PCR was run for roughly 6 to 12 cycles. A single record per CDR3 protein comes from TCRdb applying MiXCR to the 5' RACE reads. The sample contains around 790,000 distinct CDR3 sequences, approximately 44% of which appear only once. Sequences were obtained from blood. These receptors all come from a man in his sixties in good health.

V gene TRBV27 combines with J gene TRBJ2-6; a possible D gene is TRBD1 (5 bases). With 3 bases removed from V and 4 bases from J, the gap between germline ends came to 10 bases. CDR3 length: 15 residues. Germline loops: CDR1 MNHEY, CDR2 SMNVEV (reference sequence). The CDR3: CASSLKGWGANVLTF. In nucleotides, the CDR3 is TGTGCCAGCAGTTTGAAGGGGTGGGGGGCCAACGTCCTGACTTTC.

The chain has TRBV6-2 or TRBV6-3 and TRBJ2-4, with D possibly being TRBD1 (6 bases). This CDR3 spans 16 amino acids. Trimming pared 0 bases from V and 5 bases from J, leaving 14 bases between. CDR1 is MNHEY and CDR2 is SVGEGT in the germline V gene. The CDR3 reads CASSYSTGTPENIQYF. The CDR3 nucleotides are TGTGCCAGCAGTTACTCGACCGGGACACCAGAAAACATTCAGTACTTC.

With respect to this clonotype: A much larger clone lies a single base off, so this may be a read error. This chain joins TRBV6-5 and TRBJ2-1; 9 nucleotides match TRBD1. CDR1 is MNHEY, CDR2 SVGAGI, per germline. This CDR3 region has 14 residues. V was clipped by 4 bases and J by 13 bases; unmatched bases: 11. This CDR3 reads CASSSGQGLETQFF. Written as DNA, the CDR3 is TGTGCCAGCAGTTCGGGACAGGGTCTGGAGACCCAGTTCTTC.

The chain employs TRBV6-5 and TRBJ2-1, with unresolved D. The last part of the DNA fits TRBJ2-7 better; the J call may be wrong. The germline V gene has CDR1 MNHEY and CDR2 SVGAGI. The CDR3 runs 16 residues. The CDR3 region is CASSYSRQSSYNEQYF. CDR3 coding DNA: TGTGCCAGCAGTTACTCGCGCCAAAGCTCCTACAATGAGCAGTACTTC.

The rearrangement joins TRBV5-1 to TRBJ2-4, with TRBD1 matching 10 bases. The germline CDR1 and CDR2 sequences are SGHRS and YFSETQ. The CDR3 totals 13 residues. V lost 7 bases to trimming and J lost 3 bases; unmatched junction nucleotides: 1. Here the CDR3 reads CASGQGDKNIQYF. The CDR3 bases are TGCGCCAGCGGACAGGGGGACAAAAACATTCAGTACTTC.

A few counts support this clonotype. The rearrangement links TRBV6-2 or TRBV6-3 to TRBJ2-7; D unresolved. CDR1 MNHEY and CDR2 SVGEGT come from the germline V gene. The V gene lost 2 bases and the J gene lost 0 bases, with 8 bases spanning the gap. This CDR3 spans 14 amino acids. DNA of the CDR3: TGTGCCAGCAGTTACACTGGTATCTCCTACGAGCAGTACTTC. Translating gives CASSYTGISYEQYF.

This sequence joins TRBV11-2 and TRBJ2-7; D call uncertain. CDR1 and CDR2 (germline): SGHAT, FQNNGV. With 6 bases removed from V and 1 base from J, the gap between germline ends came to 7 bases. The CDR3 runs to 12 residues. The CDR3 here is CASRLMSYEQYF. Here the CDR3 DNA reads TGTGCCAGCAGGCTAATGTCCTACGAGCAGTACTTC.

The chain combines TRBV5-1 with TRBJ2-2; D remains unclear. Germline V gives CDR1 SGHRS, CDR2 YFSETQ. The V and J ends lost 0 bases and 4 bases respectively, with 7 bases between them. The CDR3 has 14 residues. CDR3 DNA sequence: TGCGCCAGCAGCTTGGTGGGGTTCACCGGGGAGCTGTTTTTT. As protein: CASSLVGFTGELFF.

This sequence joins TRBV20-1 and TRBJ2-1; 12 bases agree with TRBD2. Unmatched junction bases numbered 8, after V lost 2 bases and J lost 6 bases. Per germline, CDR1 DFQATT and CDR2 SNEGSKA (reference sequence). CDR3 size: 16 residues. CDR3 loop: CSARQASGRGANEQFF. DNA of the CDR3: TGCAGTGCTAGACAGGCTAGCGGGAGGGGAGCCAATGAGCAGTTCTTC.

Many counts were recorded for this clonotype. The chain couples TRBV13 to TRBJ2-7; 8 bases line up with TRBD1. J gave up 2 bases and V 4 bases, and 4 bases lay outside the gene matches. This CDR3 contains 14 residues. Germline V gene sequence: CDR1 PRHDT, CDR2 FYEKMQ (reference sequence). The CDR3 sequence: CASSSRTGPYEQYF. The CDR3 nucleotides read TGTGCCAGCAGCTCCAGGACAGGGCCCTACGAGCAGTACTTC. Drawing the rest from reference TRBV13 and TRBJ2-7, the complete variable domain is AAGVIQSPRHLIKEKRETATLKCYPIPRHDTVYWYQQGPGQDPQFLISFYEKMQSDKGSIPDRFSAQQFSDYHSELNMSSLELGDSALYFCASSSRTGPYEQYFGPGTRLTVT.

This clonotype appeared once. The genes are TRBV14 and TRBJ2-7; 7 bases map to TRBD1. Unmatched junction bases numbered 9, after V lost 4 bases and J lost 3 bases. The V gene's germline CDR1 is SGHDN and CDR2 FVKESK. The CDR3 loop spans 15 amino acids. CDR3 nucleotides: TGTGCCAGCAGCCGTGACCGGGACAGATTCTACGAGCAGTACTTC. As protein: CASSRDRDRFYEQYF.

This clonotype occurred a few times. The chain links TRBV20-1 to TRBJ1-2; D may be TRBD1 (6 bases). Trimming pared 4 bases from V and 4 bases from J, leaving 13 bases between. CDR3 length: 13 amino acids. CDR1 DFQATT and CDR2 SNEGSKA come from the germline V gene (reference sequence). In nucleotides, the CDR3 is TGCAGTGCTACAGACGAAGGGGGCTATGGCTACACCTTC. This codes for CSATDEGGYGYTF.

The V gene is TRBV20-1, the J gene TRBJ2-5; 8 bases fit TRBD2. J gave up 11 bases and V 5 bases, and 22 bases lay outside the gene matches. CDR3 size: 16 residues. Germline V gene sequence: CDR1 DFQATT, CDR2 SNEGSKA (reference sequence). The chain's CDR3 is CSAEESGGFSYNEQYF. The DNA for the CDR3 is TGCAGTGCTGAAGAAAGCGGGGGCTTCTCCTACAATGAGCAGTACTTC.

CDR3 amino acids: CSALGLKNIQYF. DNA of the CDR3: TGCAGTGCCTTGGGGCTTAAAAACATTCAGTACTTC. V usage is TRBV20-1 and J usage is TRBJ2-4; weak D call: TRBD1 (5 bases). Germline-derived CDR1 and CDR2 are DFQATT and SNEGSKA (reference sequence). This CDR3 region has 12 residues. The V gene lost 6 bases and the J gene lost 4 bases, with 10 bases spanning the gap.

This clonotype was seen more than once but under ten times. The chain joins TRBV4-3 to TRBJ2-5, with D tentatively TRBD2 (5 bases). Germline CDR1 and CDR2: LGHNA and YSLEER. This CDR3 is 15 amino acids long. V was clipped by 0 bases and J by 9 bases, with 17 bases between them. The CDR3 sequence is CASSQDAGLSGPQYF. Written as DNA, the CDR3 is TGCGCCAGCAGCCAAGATGCTGGACTGTCAGGTCCCCAGTACTTC.

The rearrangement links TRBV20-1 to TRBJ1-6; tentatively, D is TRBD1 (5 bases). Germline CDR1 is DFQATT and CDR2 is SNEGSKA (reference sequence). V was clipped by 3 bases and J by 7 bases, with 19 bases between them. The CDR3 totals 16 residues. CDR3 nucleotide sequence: TGCAGTGCTAGTCCATGGGGGGAAGTTAGAAATTCACCCCTCCACTTT. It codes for CSASPWGEVRNSPLHF.

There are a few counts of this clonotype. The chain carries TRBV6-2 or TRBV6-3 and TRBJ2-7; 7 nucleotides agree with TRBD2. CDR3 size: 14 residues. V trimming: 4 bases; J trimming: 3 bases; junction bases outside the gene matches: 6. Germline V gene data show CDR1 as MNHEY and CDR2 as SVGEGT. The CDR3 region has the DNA TGTGCCAGCAGTTCCCGGGCGGGGGACTACGAGCAGTACTTC. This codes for CASSSRAGDYEQYF.

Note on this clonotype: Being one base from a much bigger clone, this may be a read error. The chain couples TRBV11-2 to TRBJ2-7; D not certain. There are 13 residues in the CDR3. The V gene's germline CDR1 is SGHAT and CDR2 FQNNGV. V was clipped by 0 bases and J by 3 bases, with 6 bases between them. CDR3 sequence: CASSLEHSYEQYF. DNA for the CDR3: TGTGCCAGCAGCTTAGAACACAGCTACGAGCAGTACTTC.

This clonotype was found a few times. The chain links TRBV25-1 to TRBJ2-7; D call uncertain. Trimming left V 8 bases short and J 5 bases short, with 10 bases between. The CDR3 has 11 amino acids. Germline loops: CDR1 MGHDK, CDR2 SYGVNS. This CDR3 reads CASGTWDEQYF. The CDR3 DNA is TGTGCCAGCGGTACATGGGACGAGCAGTACTTC.

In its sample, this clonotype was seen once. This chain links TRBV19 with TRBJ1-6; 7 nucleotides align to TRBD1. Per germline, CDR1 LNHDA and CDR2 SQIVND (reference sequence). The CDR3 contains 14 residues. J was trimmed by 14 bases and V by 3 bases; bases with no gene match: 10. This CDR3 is CASSIHRGLVALHF. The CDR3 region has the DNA TGTGCCAGTAGTATTCACAGGGGCCTCGTGGCCCTCCACTTT.

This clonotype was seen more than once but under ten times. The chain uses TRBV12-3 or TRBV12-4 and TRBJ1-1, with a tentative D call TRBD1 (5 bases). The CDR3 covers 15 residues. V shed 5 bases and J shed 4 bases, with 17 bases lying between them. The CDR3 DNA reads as TGTGCCAGCAGTACTCGTCACAGGAGGATCACTGAAGCTTTCTTT. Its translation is CASSTRHRRITEAFF.

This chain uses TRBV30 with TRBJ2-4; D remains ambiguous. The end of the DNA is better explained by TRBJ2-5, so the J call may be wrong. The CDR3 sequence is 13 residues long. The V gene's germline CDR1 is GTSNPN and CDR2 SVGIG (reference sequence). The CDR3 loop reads CAWMRNLGETQYF. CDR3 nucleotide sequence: TGTGCCTGGATGCGGAACCTCGGGGAGACCCAGTACTTC.

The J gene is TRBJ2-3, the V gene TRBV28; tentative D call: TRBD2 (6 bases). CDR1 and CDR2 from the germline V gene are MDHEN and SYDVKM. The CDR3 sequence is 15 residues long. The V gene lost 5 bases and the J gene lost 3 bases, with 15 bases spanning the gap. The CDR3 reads CASSPHEGRTDTQYF. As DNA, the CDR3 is TGTGCCAGCAGTCCCCACGAGGGGAGGACAGATACGCAGTATTTT.